This TCR beta chain stems from a study of Ad26.COV2.S vaccination and SARS-CoV-2 variants. Across the study: Trial arm assignment for the donor was COV1001 Ad26.COV2.S.

Here immunoSEQ multiplex PCR was the method, and the copy in TCRdb shows in-frame clones only, minus some. The top ten clones hold less than 4% of a sample with approximately 340,000 clones, roughly 81% of them seen once. This clone was recorded a few times. What it recognizes is unknown. As for treatment: about 20 received Ad26.COV2.S at low or high dose, single or two shots; roughly five received placebo; per-sample allocation not given. At day 63 after the first vaccine or placebo injection, samples were drawn. Broader study findings: The TCR breadth and depth analyses may have understated or missed part of the total T cell responses.

V was shortened by 0 bases and J by 0 bases, with 16 bases between the two germline ends. The length of the CDR3 is 17 residues. CDR1 is GTSNPN and CDR2 is SVGIG in the germline V gene (reference sequence). The chain links TRBV30 to TRBJ2-3; D not certain. This specimen consisted of peripheral blood, obtained in a trial of Ad26.COV2.S vaccine versus placebo. This TCR derives from a person aged 18-60 years who received the Ad26.COV2.S COVID-19 vaccine or a placebo. The CDR3 DNA is TGTGCCTGGAGTGTAAGGCGCGGCCGATCTAGCACAGATACGCAGTATTTT. Translating it yields CAWSVRRGRSSTDTQYF.